The present T cell receptor (beta chain) was sequenced within a study of blood T cell repertoires in COVID-19 (TCRdb year 2020). Study-wide context: The collaborator samples originated in the United States, Italy and Spain and spanned the acute and convalescent phases of COVID-19. The material from the prospective study consisted of cDNA or gDNA derived from T cells, B-cell-depleted T cells, or PBMCs. Deeply sampled blood TCRbeta repertoires from subjects exposed to, actively infected with, or recovered from COVID-19 were included in the dataset. The repertoires were released in a freely available public database intended as a resource for research on the immune response to SARS-CoV-2. The samples were drawn from two sources: the first 160 participants of the ongoing ImmuneRACE study, and approximately 1,300 subjects contributed by 6 global collaborators. A de-identified subject ID, COVID-19 status, age in years and sex were almost always included in the sample metadata. Where available, HLA class I and class II types were obtained from metadata supplied by the sample provider rather than from assay-based typing. The full study reports these points: Clinical and demographic metadata were provided uncurated, with the amount varying by source and participant.

Per the germline V gene, SGDLS is the CDR1 and YYNGEE is the CDR2. V is pruned by 3 bases and J by 4 bases, leaving 2 bases of the junction without a gene match. The CDR3 runs 16 residues from the cysteine to the phenylalanine. Solely the CDR3 DNA is kept, with 48 bases framed from the first base. TCRbeta CDR3 regions were amplified from genomic DNA using the immunoSEQ Assay, a bias-controlled multiplex PCR. The study's processing was this. Within the assay, amplification of reference gene primers was used to estimate how many nucleated cells each sample contained. Sequence reads were collapsed and filtered to measure the absolute abundance of every unique TCRbeta CDR3 rearrangement. For each sample, productive Simpson clonality was calculated as the square root of Simpson's diversity index over productive rearrangements. Drawn from immuneACCESS, this table holds only the in-frame rearrangements with V and J called that TCRdb kept. Clones are partly lost; checked studies trace under half to an unresolved V gene and leave the rest unexplained. From that table come the V and J calls and clone size; the DNA was used to work out D and trimming. In all, the sample holds around 130,000 clones, and roughly 90% of those were seen once. About 2% of the sample is taken by the ten largest.

A word on this clone: What this receptor recognizes is not known. No base quality information exists; no much larger clone differs at one position.

The collaborating institutions used their own protocols to collect whole blood in K2EDTA tubes. For TCRbeta analysis, collaborators shipped samples in one of three forms: frozen whole blood, isolated PBMCs, or DNA extracted from either of those sample types. The sequence derives from an older man with active COVID-19. This chain joins TRBV9 to TRBJ2-2; 14 bases in between match TRBD2. Sequencing was performed on peripheral blood. The CDR3 here reads CASSAGLAGGTGELFF. Here is the DNA: TGTGCCAGCAGCGCCGGACTAGCGGGAGGCACCGGGGAGCTGTTTTTT.